These 18 T cell receptor beta chains were all obtained from the same sample, sequenced in a study of blood T cell repertoires in COVID-19. The data were produced by immunoSEQ multiplex PCR, yet TCRdb's version contains in-frame clones alone and is incomplete. In the table there are roughly 100,000 clones, 81% of which are singletons. The sequenced sample consisted of peripheral blood. The receptors shown here come from a woman in her 70s with acute or convalescent COVID-19.

The V call is TRBV5-1, the J call TRBJ2-2, with 9 bases identical to TRBD2. The CDR3 consists of 17 residues. From germline, CDR1 is SGHRS and CDR2 YFSETQ. V dropped 0 bases and J dropped 1; count of bases not matched to a gene: 4. The CDR3 region is CASSLGTTSGNTGELFF. The DNA of the CDR3 is TGCGCCAGCAGCTTGGGAACGACTAGCGGGAACACCGGGGAGCTGTTTTTT.

This sequence joins TRBV10-2 and TRBJ1-5, with D tentatively TRBD1 (5 bases). Trimming took 0 bases from V and 7 from J, leaving 10 bases between them. CDR1 and CDR2 from the germline V gene are WSHSY and SAAADI. The CDR3 totals 14 residues. CDR3 amino acids: CASSESTRGQPQHF. CDR3 nucleotide sequence: TGCGCCAGCAGTGAGTCGACTAGGGGACAGCCCCAGCATTTT.

A single count supports this clone. The chain employs TRBV7-9 and TRBJ1-2, with 10 positions matching TRBD1. Germline CDR1 is SEHNR and CDR2 is FQNEAQ (reference sequence). This CDR3 has 15 amino acids. The ends lost 6 bases at V and 1 base at J; junction bases unmatched: 5. The CDR3 DNA sequence: TGTGCCAGCAGGACAGGGGGCCGAAGTAACTATGGCTACACCTTC. Its protein product is CASRTGGRSNYGYTF.

The chain combines TRBV29-1 with TRBJ2-7; D is possibly TRBD1 (5 bases). With 6 bases removed from V and 5 bases from J, the gap between germline ends came to 11 bases. Germline V gene sequence: CDR1 SQVTM, CDR2 ANQGSEA. The CDR3 extends over 11 amino acids. The CDR3 nucleotides read TGCAGCGTGGGGCAGGGCCACGAGCAGTACTTC. This sequence encodes CSVGQGHEQYF.

The chain employs TRBV30 and TRBJ2-7, with D unclear. The CDR3 is made up of 13 amino acids. V was shortened by 2 bases and J by 0 bases, with 8 bases between the two germline ends. Germline CDR1 and CDR2: GTSNPN and SVGIG (reference sequence). The CDR3 nucleotides are TGTGCCTGGAGTCCGCTAACCTCCTACGAGCAGTACTTC. Amino acid sequence: CAWSPLTSYEQYF.

V usage is TRBV5-4 and J usage is TRBJ1-3; TRBD1 is a possible D gene (6 bases). The CDR3 is 14 residues long. V gave up 4 bases and J gave up 5 bases, with 13 bases separating them. Germline lookup yields CDR1 SGHNT and CDR2 YYREEE (reference sequence). The CDR3 is CASSHPDRRNTIYF. The DNA for the CDR3 is TGTGCCAGCAGCCACCCTGACAGGAGAAACACCATATATTTT.

V is TRBV9 and J is TRBJ2-7; 8 bases agree with TRBD1. CDR3 length equals 14 residues. The V gene's germline CDR1 is SGDLS and CDR2 YYNGEE. The V and J ends lost 0 bases and 6 bases, in that order; junction bases with no gene match: 5. CDR3 bases: TGTGCCAGCAGCGTAGGGGTCCAGGGGGCCGAGCAGTACTTC. It specifies CASSVGVQGAEQYF.

This sequence joins TRBV24-1 and TRBJ2-3; D unresolved. This CDR3 spans 11 amino acids. Between the trimmed V and J ends, which lost 7 bases and 4 bases, there was a span of 5 bases. Germline CDR1 and CDR2: KGHDR and SFDVKD. CDR3 nucleotides: TGTGCCACCAGACTGGCAGATACGCAGTATTTT. Its protein product is CATRLADTQYF.

This sequence joins TRBV6-5 and TRBJ1-2; 8 nucleotides line up with TRBD1. Germline V gives CDR1 MNHEY, CDR2 SVGAGI. The CDR3 spans 14 residues. The ends lost 7 bases at V and 2 bases at J; junction bases unmatched: 6. The CDR3 DNA is TGTGCCAGCATTCGGGCAGGGGGCAACTATGGCTACACCTTC. It yields the protein CASIRAGGNYGYTF.

The chain links TRBV9 to TRBJ1-2, with TRBD1 matching over 7 bases. From germline, CDR1 is SGDLS and CDR2 YYNGEE. With 3 bases clipped from V and 7 bases from J, the junction kept 6 bases outside the gene matches. The CDR3 extends over 13 amino acids. The CDR3 region has the DNA TGTGCCAGCAGCGCGGGACAGACAGTTGGCTACACCTTC. Protein sequence: CASSAGQTVGYTF.

V gene TRBV4-1 combines with J gene TRBJ2-5; 8 bases are a match to TRBD2. V shed 3 bases, J shed 5 bases, and the junction held 8 bases outside the gene matches. The CDR3 extends over 15 amino acids. Germline loops: CDR1 MGHRA, CDR2 YSYEKL. The DNA for the CDR3 is TGCGCCAGCAGCCACGCCGGGACTAGGGGGGAGACCCAGTACTTC. Amino acid sequence: CASSHAGTRGETQYF.

The chain joins TRBV7-2 to TRBJ2-3; 8 nucleotides align to TRBD2. Germline V gene sequence: CDR1 SGHTA, CDR2 FQGNSA. The CDR3 consists of 15 residues. Trimming removed 6 bases from V and 1 base from J; junction bases left unmatched: 6. CDR3 loop: CASSFGGEGTDTQYF. CDR3 DNA sequence: TGTGCCAGCAGTTTCGGGGGGGAAGGCACAGATACGCAGTATTTT.

The rearrangement joins TRBV19 to TRBJ1-2, with TRBD1 matching 7 bases. Unmatched junction bases numbered 9, after V lost 9 bases and J lost 8 bases. CDR3 size: 12 residues. The germline CDR1 and CDR2 sequences are LNHDA and SQIVND (reference sequence). The CDR3 is CARPTGHGGYTF. CDR3 DNA sequence: TGTGCCAGACCGACAGGGCACGGAGGCTACACCTTC.

This clone was recorded only once. The J gene is TRBJ2-1, the V gene TRBV4-2, with 13 bases matching TRBD2. Germline V gives CDR1 LGHNA, CDR2 YNFKEQ. The CDR3 covers 17 residues. V trimming: 2 bases; J trimming: 8 bases; junction bases outside the gene matches: 9. The CDR3 coding sequence is TGTGCCAGCAGCCAACAACGGTCGACTAGCGGGAGGCATGAGCAGTTCTTC. This encodes CASSQQRSTSGRHEQFF.

This clone appeared a few times. The rearrangement uses TRBV6-1 and TRBJ1-5; possible D gene TRBD1, 5 bases. Germline CDR1 and CDR2: MNHNS and SASEGT. With 4 bases removed from V and 2 bases from J, the gap between germline ends came to 18 bases. This CDR3 contains 17 residues. CDR3 loop: CASSVGQGRRGNQPQHF. The CDR3 bases are TGTGCCAGCAGTGTGGGGCAGGGAAGAAGGGGCAATCAGCCCCAGCATTTT.

The rearrangement uses TRBV9 and TRBJ1-2, with 8 bases that match TRBD1. The J segment lost 2 bases and the V segment lost 6 bases, leaving 3 bases of the junction unmatched. The CDR3 sequence is 13 residues long. Germline loops: CDR1 SGDLS, CDR2 YYNGEE. For the CDR3, the DNA is TGTGCCAGCACCCGACAGGGGAACTATGGCTACACCTTC. The encoded protein is CASTRQGNYGYTF.

In its sample, this clone was seen many times. The chain recombines TRBV9 with TRBJ1-1, with D unclear. Germline V lookup: CDR1 SGDLS, CDR2 YYNGEE. V was cut by 3 bases and J by 5 bases, with 14 bases left in between. This CDR3 contains 14 residues. CDR3 coding DNA: TGTGCCAGCAGCGGAGGACTGGCTGGGACTGAAGCTTTCTTT. It translates to CASSGGLAGTEAFF.

The V and J genes are TRBV7-9 and TRBJ1-4; 7 nucleotides align to TRBD1. The CDR3 has 15 residues. Per the germline V gene, CDR1 is SEHNR and CDR2 is FQNEAQ (reference sequence). After removal of 5 bases from V and 2 bases from J, the junction contained 5 bases not matched to a gene. CDR3 residues: CASSTRQGTNEKLFF. The CDR3 DNA reads as TGTGCCAGCAGCACAAGACAGGGTACTAATGAAAAACTGTTTTTT.